This T cell receptor beta chain is from a study of blood T cell repertoires in COVID-19 (dated by TCRdb to about 2020). Background on the whole study: Samples from collaborators originated in the United States, Italy and Spain and spanned both the acute and convalescent phases of COVID-19. The material from the prospective study consisted of cDNA or gDNA derived from T cells, B-cell-depleted T cells, or PBMCs. The dataset comprised deeply sampled blood TCRbeta repertoires from subjects exposed to, actively infected with, or recovered from COVID-19. The repertoires were made available in a free public database intended to serve as a resource for research on the immune response to SARS-CoV-2. Samples came from the ongoing ImmuneRACE study (first 160 participants) plus 1,254 subjects from 6 global collaborators. Sample metadata almost always included a de-identified subject ID, COVID-19 status, age in years and sex. Where HLA class I and class II types were available, the types were taken from metadata supplied by the sample provider, not from assay-based typing.

The collaborating institutions used their own protocols to collect whole blood in K2EDTA tubes. For TCRbeta analysis, collaborators shipped samples as frozen whole blood, isolated PBMCs, or DNA extracted from either of those sample types. Study-wide findings and limitations: The quantity of clinical and demographic metadata differed by source and by participant and was supplied without curation.

Reading from cysteine to phenylalanine, the CDR3 counts 14 amino acids. Only the CDR3 DNA stays, 42 bases, in frame from base 1. The V end loses 6 bases and the J end loses 4 bases, and a stretch of 13 bases separates them. CDR1 and CDR2, per the germline V gene, are MNHEY and SVGAGI. TCRbeta CDR3 regions were amplified from genomic DNA by means of the immunoSEQ Assay, a bias-controlled multiplex PCR. The paper's processing steps were these. Within the assay, amplification of reference gene primers was used to estimate how many nucleated cells each sample contained. To quantify the absolute abundance of each unique TCRbeta CDR3 rearrangement, sequence reads were collapsed and filtered. For each sample, productive Simpson clonality was calculated by taking the square root of Simpson's diversity index across productive rearrangements. Not all clones reach the TCRdb copy of this immuneACCESS table, which keeps in-frame sequences only. Checked studies attribute under half of the gap to unresolved V genes and leave the rest unexplained. D and trimming were read from the DNA, whereas the V and J calls and clone size are those reported in that table. The sample table records 70,000 to 95,000 clones; roughly four fifths of these occur just once. The top ten clonotypes cover just over 20% of the sample.

This clone was detected only once. Its antigen has not been determined. No per-base quality is available; no much larger clone lies one base away. The material sequenced was peripheral blood. The sequence derives from a human donor in a cohort sampled during active COVID-19. This chain joins TRBV6-5 to TRBJ1-5; the D gene is unclear. The nucleotide sequence reads as follows: TGTGCCAGCAGGGGCCACGACCCAAATCAGCCCCAGCATTTT. It specifies CASRGHDPNQPQHF.